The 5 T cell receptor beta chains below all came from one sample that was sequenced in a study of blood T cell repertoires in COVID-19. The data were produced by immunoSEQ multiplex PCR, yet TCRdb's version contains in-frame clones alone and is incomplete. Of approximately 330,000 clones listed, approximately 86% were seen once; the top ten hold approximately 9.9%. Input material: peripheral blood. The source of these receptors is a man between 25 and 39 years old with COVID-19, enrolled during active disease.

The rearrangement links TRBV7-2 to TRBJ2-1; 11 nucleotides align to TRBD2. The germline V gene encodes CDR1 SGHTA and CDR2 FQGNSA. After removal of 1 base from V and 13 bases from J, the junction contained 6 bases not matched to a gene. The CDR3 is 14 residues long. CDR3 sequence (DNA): TGTGCCAGCAGCTTAGGACTAGCGGGAACATTCCAGTTCTTC. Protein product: CASSLGLAGTFQFF.

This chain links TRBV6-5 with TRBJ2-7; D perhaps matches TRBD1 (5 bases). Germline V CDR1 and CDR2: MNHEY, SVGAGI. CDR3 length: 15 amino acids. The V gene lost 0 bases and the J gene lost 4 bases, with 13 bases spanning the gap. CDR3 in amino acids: CASSYSVGAEYEQYF. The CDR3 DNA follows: TGTGCCAGCAGTTACTCGGTAGGGGCGGAATACGAGCAGTACTTC.

The CDR3 sequence: CASSLGGLGNEQFF. CDR3 DNA sequence: TGTGCCAGCAGCTTGGGGGGACTGGGCAATGAGCAGTTCTTC. V usage is TRBV5-8 and J usage is TRBJ2-1, with D perhaps TRBD2 (6 bases). The germline CDR1 and CDR2 sequences are SGHTS and YDEGEE. The length of the CDR3 is 14 residues. The V gene lost 0 bases and the J gene lost 6 bases, with 10 bases spanning the gap. Combining the CDR3 with reference TRBV5-8 and TRBJ2-1 gives the whole variable domain EAGVTQSPTHLIKTRGQQATLRCSPISGHTSVYWYQQALGLGLQFLLWYDEGEERNRGNFPPRFSGRQFPNYSSELNVNALELEDSALYLCASSLGGLGNEQFFGPGTRLTVL.

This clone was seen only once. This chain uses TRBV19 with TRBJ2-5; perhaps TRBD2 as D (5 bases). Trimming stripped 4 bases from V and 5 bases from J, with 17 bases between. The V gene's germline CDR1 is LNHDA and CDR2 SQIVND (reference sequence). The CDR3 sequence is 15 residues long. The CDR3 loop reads CASSTTTRTGETQYF. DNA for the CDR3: TGTGCCAGTAGTACCACGACCCGAACGGGGGAGACCCAGTACTTC.

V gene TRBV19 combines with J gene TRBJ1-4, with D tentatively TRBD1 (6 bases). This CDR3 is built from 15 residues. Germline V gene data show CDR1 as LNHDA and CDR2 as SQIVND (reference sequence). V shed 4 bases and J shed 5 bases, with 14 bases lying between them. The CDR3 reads CASSTPRGPNEKLFF. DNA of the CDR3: TGTGCCAGTAGTACACCCAGGGGACCAAATGAAAAACTGTTTTTT.